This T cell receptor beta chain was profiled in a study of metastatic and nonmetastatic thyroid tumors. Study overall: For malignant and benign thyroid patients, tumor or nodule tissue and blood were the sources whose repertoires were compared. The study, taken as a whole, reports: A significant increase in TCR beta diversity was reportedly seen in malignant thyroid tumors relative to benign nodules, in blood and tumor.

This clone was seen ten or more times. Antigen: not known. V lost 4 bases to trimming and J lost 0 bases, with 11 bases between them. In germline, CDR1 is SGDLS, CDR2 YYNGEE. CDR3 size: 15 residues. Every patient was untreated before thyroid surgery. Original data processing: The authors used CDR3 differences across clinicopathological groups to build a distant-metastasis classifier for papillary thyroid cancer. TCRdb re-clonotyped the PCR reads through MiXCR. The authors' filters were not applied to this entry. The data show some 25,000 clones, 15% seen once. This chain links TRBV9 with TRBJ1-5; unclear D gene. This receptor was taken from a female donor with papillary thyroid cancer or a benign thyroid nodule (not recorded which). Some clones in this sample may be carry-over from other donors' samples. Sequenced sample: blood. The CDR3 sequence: CASSISGDSNQPQHF. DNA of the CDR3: TGTGCCAGCAGCATCTCGGGAGATAGCAATCAGCCCCAGCATTTT.